This T cell receptor beta chain is drawn from a study of shared T cell receptors in the human thymus. Only in-frame clones appear in the TCRdb table, and some are missing; sequencing was by immunoSEQ multiplex PCR. The top ten hold 0.02% of the sample, which has roughly 410,000 clones, around 93% seen once. The receptor was derived from a human donor. The sample was thymocytes.

The CDR3 bases are TGTGCCAGCAGCTTAGATCGGAAGGGCTACGAGCAGTACTTC. Amino acids: CASSLDRKGYEQYF. The V and J genes are TRBV7-9 and TRBJ2-7; D is undetermined. Germline CDR1 reads SEHNR; CDR2 reads FQNEAQ (reference sequence). The germline V and J ends were trimmed by 1 base and 3 bases, with 10 bases remaining between them. The CDR3 has 14 amino acids.